These T cell receptor beta chains were read from a single sample in a study of CD8 T cells in Susac syndrome. One entry per CDR3 protein results from TCRdb running MiXCR on the immunoSEQ multiplex PCR reads. The repertoire holds about 140,000 distinct CDR3 sequences, with 95% as singletons. Specimen: CD4+ T cells from PBMCs. The receptors were gathered from a human donor with Susac syndrome. Each CDR3 is given with its conserved first and last residue. D genes are given only for firm matches. Some rows mark clone size as missing; the rest say once, few, many or name a class of expanded clone.

>TRBJ1-3|-|-|TRBV20-1
CSAGTRSSGNTIYF
TGCAGTGCTGGGACCCGCAGCTCTGGAAACACCATATATTTT
>TRBJ1-1|-|-|TRBV19
CASSMGGSEAFF
TGTGCCAGTAGTATGGGCGGCTCTGAAGCTTTCTTT
>TRBJ1-1|-|-|TRBV14
CASSQDHRVNTEAFF
TGTGCCAGCAGCCAAGACCACAGGGTAAACACTGAAGCTTTCTTT
>TRBJ2-7|TRBD2|once|TRBV30
CAWSVLAGSQYF
TGTGCCTGGAGTGTTCTAGCGGGGTCGCAGTACTTC
>TRBJ2-3|-|-|TRBV20-1
CSASPDGPSSTDTQYF
TGCAGTGCTAGCCCGGACGGACCTTCAAGCACAGATACGCAGTATTTT
>TRBJ2-1|-|-|TRBV18
CASSSSMQGQFF
TGTGCCAGCTCCTCCAGCATGCAGGGACAGTTCTTC
>TRBJ1-1|-|-|TRBV29-1
CSVAFQGRVNTEAFF
TGCAGCGTTGCTTTCCAGGGGCGGGTGAACACTGAAGCTTTCTTT
>TRBJ2-7|TRBD1|-|TRBV29-1
CSAGDRVSYEQYF
TGCAGCGCTGGGGACAGGGTTTCCTACGAGCAGTACTTC
>TRBJ1-1|TRBD1|-|TRBV5-6
CASSPGQLRTEAFF
TGTGCCAGCAGCCCGGGACAGCTTCGTACTGAAGCTTTCTTT
>TRBJ2-1|TRBD1|-|TRBV7-2
CASRKQGAWIDEQFF
TGTGCCAGCAGGAAACAGGGGGCGTGGATCGATGAGCAGTTCTTC
>TRBJ2-6|-|-|TRBV27
CASSFAGSAGANVLTF
TGTGCCAGCAGTTTCGCGGGGTCAGCTGGGGCCAACGTCCTGACTTTC
>TRBJ1-1|-|-|TRBV20-1
CSARQALGEAFF
TGCAGTGCTAGACAGGCATTGGGTGAAGCTTTCTTT
>TRBJ2-7|TRBD1|-|TRBV25-1
CASSRQGETYEQYF
TGTGCCAGCAGCCGACAGGGGGAGACCTACGAGCAGTACTTC
>TRBJ1-6|-|-|TRBV30
CAWGSGPRASPLHF
TGTGCCTGGGGGAGCGGACCCCGTGCATCACCCCTCCACTTT
>TRBJ2-1|TRBD1|-|TRBV7-2
CASSPGTGEFNEQFF
TGTGCCAGCAGCCCAGGGACAGGGGAGTTTAATGAGCAGTTCTTC
>TRBJ2-3|TRBD2|-|TRBV6-1
CASSHGLAGEGDTQYF
TGTGCCAGCAGCCACGGACTAGCGGGAGAGGGGGATACGCAGTATTTT
>TRBJ2-3|-|-|TRBV30
CAWSKRADTQYF
TGTGCCTGGAGTAAGCGAGCAGATACGCAGTATTTT
>TRBJ2-1|-|-|TRBV5-4
CASSQPRDNEQFF
TGTGCCAGCAGCCAGCCTAGGGACAATGAGCAGTTCTTC
>TRBJ2-7|TRBD1|-|TRBV28
CASSLGQGVLREQYF
TGTGCCAGCAGTTTAGGACAGGGTGTGTTGAGGGAGCAGTACTTC
>TRBJ2-1|-|-|TRBV5-6
CASSTPSSYNEQFF
TGTGCCAGCAGCACTCCGAGCTCCTACAATGAGCAGTTCTTC
>TRBJ1-1|-|-|TRBV2
CASIRYTEAFF
TGTGCCAGCATCCGGTACACTGAAGCTTTCTTT
>TRBJ2-1|-|-|TRBV6-5
CASSYSIIRPSYNEQFF
TGTGCCAGCAGTTACTCGATTATTAGGCCCTCCTACAATGAGCAGTTCTTC
>TRBJ1-5|-|-|TRBV7-2
CASSKDSVPNQPQHF
TGTGCCAGCAGCAAGGATAGCGTTCCCAATCAGCCCCAGCATTTT
>TRBJ2-7|-|-|TRBV30
CAWSEQVYEQYF
TGTGCCTGGTCCGAACAGGTTTACGAGCAGTACTTC
>TRBJ1-2|-|-|TRBV2
CASSEAGRGDYGYTF
TGTGCCAGCAGTGAAGCGGGTCGCGGGGACTATGGCTACACCTTC
>TRBJ1-2|TRBD1|-|TRBV4-1
CASSQRTGNYGYTF
TGCGCCAGCAGCCAACGGACAGGGAACTATGGCTACACCTTC
>TRBJ2-2|-|-|TRBV12-3/TRBV12-4
CASSLISPANTGELFF
TGTGCCAGCAGTTTAATATCCCCAGCGAACACCGGGGAGCTGTTTTTT
>TRBJ2-5|-|-|TRBV4-1
CASSQDVVGETQYF
TGCGCCAGCAGCCAAGATGTAGTGGGAGAGACCCAGTACTTC
>TRBJ2-7|-|-|TRBV20-1
CSARAPSLLVYEQYF
TGCAGTGCTAGAGCTCCAAGCTTACTAGTCTACGAGCAGTACTTC
>TRBJ1-2|TRBD1|-|TRBV29-1
CSVSAGTGDGYTF
TGCAGCGTCTCAGCCGGGACAGGGGACGGCTACACCTTC
>TRBJ2-3|-|-|TRBV7-2
CASSLDLSDTQYF
TGTGCCAGCAGCTTAGACTTATCCGATACGCAGTATTTT
>TRBJ1-5|-|-|TRBV28
CASNHQPQHF
TGTGCCAGCAATCATCAGCCCCAGCATTTT
>TRBJ2-4|TRBD2|once|TRBV12-3/TRBV12-4
CASSPSGLAGNIQYF
TGTGCCAGCAGTCCATCGGGACTAGCAGGGAACATTCAGTACTTC
>TRBJ1-1|TRBD1|-|TRBV5-1
CASSFGQGHTEAFF
TGCGCCAGCAGCTTTGGACAGGGGCACACTGAAGCTTTCTTT
>TRBJ2-1|TRBD1|-|TRBV5-1
CASSVGQERHEQFF
TGCGCCAGCAGCGTTGGACAGGAAAGGCATGAGCAGTTCTTC
>TRBJ2-5|TRBD2|-|TRBV4-1
CASSRGLAQETQYF
TGCGCCAGCAGCCGGGGACTAGCCCAAGAGACCCAGTACTTC
>TRBJ2-3|-|-|TRBV20-1
CTTGPSSPDTQYF
TGCACAACCGGGCCTTCCAGTCCAGATACGCAGTATTTT
>TRBJ1-6|-|-|TRBV20-1
CSARTTGYNSPLHF
TGCAGTGCTAGAACCACGGGATATAATTCACCCCTCCACTTT
>TRBJ2-5|-|-|TRBV9
CASSAGDGRETQYF
TGTGCCAGCAGCGCTGGGGACGGTAGGGAGACCCAGTACTTC
>TRBJ2-1|TRBD1|-|TRBV24-1
CATSDPGTGGIYEQFF
TGTGCCACCAGTGACCCGGGGACAGGGGGTATCTATGAGCAGTTCTTC
>TRBJ2-2|-|-|TRBV7-2
CASSLKRGTGELFF
TGTGCCAGCAGCTTAAAGAGGGGCACCGGGGAGCTGTTTTTT
>TRBJ2-5|TRBD2|once|TRBV7-2
CASSWLAGAVETQYF
TGTGCCAGCAGCTGGCTAGCGGGAGCTGTGGAGACCCAGTACTTC